The 10 T cell receptor beta chains below all came from one sample that was sequenced in a study of blood T cell repertoires in COVID-19. The table came from immunoSEQ multiplex PCR; TCRdb's copy has only in-frame clones and leaves some out. This sample yields 90,000 to 130,000 clones, of which 70% to 90% are seen a single time; around 5.1% belongs to the top ten. Sequencing used peripheral blood. These receptors were taken from a human donor in a cohort sampled during active COVID-19.

The chain joins TRBV5-1 to TRBJ2-1, with 10 nucleotides matching TRBD1. The V gene end was trimmed by 1 base and the J gene end by 5 bases; junction bases not matched to a gene: 9. Germline lookup yields CDR1 SGHRS and CDR2 YFSETQ. The CDR3 is 17 amino acids. CDR3 nucleotide sequence: TGCGCCAGCAGCTTGTCCCCCCCCGGGACAGGGGACAATGAGCAGTTCTTC. The encoded protein is CASSLSPPGTGDNEQFF.

The rearrangement links TRBV7-9 to TRBJ2-7, with 8 positions matching TRBD2. Trimming removed 5 bases from V and 4 bases from J; junction bases left unmatched: 7. Germline loops: CDR1 SEHNR, CDR2 FQNEAQ (reference sequence). CDR3 length equals 14 residues. In nucleotides, the CDR3 is TGTGCCAGCAGCCTTAGCGGGATTGGGTACGAGCAGTACTTC. Translated: CASSLSGIGYEQYF.

This clone was detected only once. This chain connects TRBV6-5 to TRBJ1-4, with 9 bases fitting TRBD1. CDR3 length: 15 residues. Trimming at V came to 6 bases and at J to 5 bases, leaving 7 bases not matched to a gene. Germline-derived CDR1 and CDR2 are MNHEY and SVGAGI. This chain's CDR3 is CASRTQGQGNEKLFF. DNA for the CDR3: TGTGCCAGCAGGACTCAGGGACAGGGCAATGAAAAACTGTTTTTT.

The rearrangement uses TRBV7-6 and TRBJ2-7; D possibly corresponds to TRBD1 (5 bases). The CDR3 runs 16 residues. CDR1 and CDR2 from the germline V gene are SGHVS and FNYEAQ. The V gene lost 3 bases and the J gene lost 0 bases, with 15 bases spanning the gap. The CDR3 sequence: CASSFGTPDTSYEQYF. CDR3 coding DNA: TGTGCCAGCAGCTTTGGTACCCCGGACACCTCCTACGAGCAGTACTTC. The variable domain in full, with the rest retrieved from reference TRBV7-6 and TRBJ2-7, is GAGVSQSPRYKVTKRGQDVALRCDPISGHVSLYWYRQALGQGPEFLTYFNYEAQQDKSGLPNDRFSAERPEGSISTLTIQRTEQRDSAMYRCASSFGTPDTSYEQYFGPGTRLTVT.

The chain employs TRBV18 and TRBJ2-1, with 12 bases matching TRBD2. The germline CDR1 and CDR2 sequences are KGHSH and LQKENI. CDR3 size: 18 residues. V lost 0 bases and J lost 5; bases outside the gene matches: 8. CDR3 loop: CASSPPRLAGVFDNEQFF. CDR3 nucleotide sequence: TGTGCCAGCTCACCACCGAGACTAGCGGGAGTTTTCGACAATGAGCAGTTCTTC.

This clone has a single count. This chain uses TRBV19 with TRBJ1-3; TRBD1 is a possible D gene (5 bases). The CDR3 covers 16 residues. The V end lost 5 bases, the J end lost 0 bases, and 14 bases lay between the germline ends. CDR1 is LNHDA, CDR2 SQIVND, per germline (reference sequence). In nucleotides, the CDR3 is TGTGCCAGTAGTCCGGGACGGGGACTCTCTGGAAACACCATATATTTT. This codes for CASSPGRGLSGNTIYF.

The V call is TRBV7-2, the J call TRBJ2-3; a possible D gene is TRBD2 (5 bases). This CDR3 contains 13 residues. Germline V gene sequence: CDR1 SGHTA, CDR2 FQGNSA. V shed 6 bases and J shed 4 bases, with 11 bases lying between them. CDR3 sequence reads: CASRSTSSDTQYF. CDR3 nucleotide sequence: TGTGCCAGCAGGTCTACTAGTTCAGATACGCAGTATTTT.

The J gene is TRBJ1-5, the V gene TRBV11-2; D gene unclear. Germline CDR1 SGHAT, CDR2 FQNNGV. The CDR3 is 14 amino acids. V was pared by 3 bases and J by 4 bases, with 10 bases between. The CDR3 loop reads CASSLVGLNQPQHF. The CDR3 DNA reads as TGTGCCAGCAGCTTGGTGGGCCTGAATCAGCCCCAGCATTTT.

This clone came up a few times. V usage is TRBV30 and J usage is TRBJ2-3, with 7 bases aligning to TRBD2. J lost 3 bases, V lost 3 bases, and 6 bases had no gene match. Germline V gene sequence: CDR1 GTSNPN, CDR2 SVGIG (reference sequence). The CDR3 contains 14 residues. The CDR3 DNA reads as TGTGCCTGGAGCGCGGGAGATGAAACAGATACGCAGTATTTT. It is translated as CAWSAGDETDTQYF.

V is TRBV29-1 and J is TRBJ2-5; TRBD1 is a possible D gene (5 bases). Germline assignment: CDR1 SQVTM and CDR2 ANQGSEA. The CDR3 runs to 12 residues. Deletions cut 2 bases from V and 2 bases from J, with 6 bases between. The CDR3 here is CSVERQQETQYF. The CDR3 coding sequence is TGCAGCGTTGAACGACAGCAAGAGACCCAGTACTTC.